This T cell receptor (beta chain) emerged from a study of T-cell reconstitution after alpha-beta-depleted transplantation in children. Unique molecular identifiers were used in preparing the TCRbeta library. A single record per CDR3 protein comes from TCRdb applying MiXCR to the PCR reads. Of around 480,000 distinct CDR3 sequences listed, less than 35% were seen once; the top ten hold 2% to 2.5%. The length of the CDR3 is 13 residues. V lost 3 bases and J lost 7, with 13 bases in between. Looked up from germline, CDR1 is DFQATT and CDR2 is SNEGSKA (reference sequence). The sequencing here drew on PBMCs from the stem cell graft donor, taken from the stem cell graft. The chain uses TRBV20-1 and TRBJ2-1; TRBD1 is a possible D gene (6 bases). This sequence was found in a human donor who donated a stem cell graft to a child with aplastic anemia. In DNA, the CDR3 is TGCAGTGCTAGCCAGAACAGGGTGAATGAGCAGTTCTTC. Protein product: CSASQNRVNEQFF.